Sequencing of this TCR beta chain was carried out in a study of cytomegalovirus exposure and HLA in healthy donors. This PCR relied on a set of 60 Vbeta primers and 13 Jbeta primers. Clones were read by immunoSEQ multiplex PCR, and TCRdb kept only the in-frame ones, dropping some. The profile shows approximately 170,000 clones, around three quarters of them singletons. This clone was counted a single time. Its antigen is not known. The CDR3 length is 16 residues. Trimming removed 5 bases from V and 0 bases from J; junction bases left unmatched: 7. Germline V gives CDR1 LNHDA, CDR2 SQIVND (reference sequence). As for the donors, each was a healthy bone marrow donor. Study-level findings and limits: Apparent HLA restriction characterized most CMV-associated TCR beta chains in a later analysis. In an earlier analysis, productive rearrangement rates for most beta V segments clustered near 87% or 30%.

V is TRBV19 and J is TRBJ1-5; TRBD1 aligns across 7 bases. This TCR was sampled from a man in his forties in good health and CMV-seronegative. Sample: PBMCs. CDR3 coding DNA: TGTGCCAGTAGTCTTTGGACAGGTTATAGCAATCAGCCCCAGCATTTT. This translates into CASSLWTGYSNQPQHF.